The 13 T cell receptor beta chains presented below share a single source sample, sequenced in a study of blood T cells in healthy people across ages. A second about 6 to 12 cycle PCR used barcoded and J-beta primers. TCRdb called the 5' RACE reads again in MiXCR, with one record for every CDR3 protein. The table includes roughly 2 million distinct CDR3 sequences, approximately 50% detected once. The specimen sequenced was blood. Receptors originate from a woman between 35 and 50 years old in good health.

This clonotype was seen a single time. The chain uses TRBV4-3 and TRBJ1-1, with a tentative D call TRBD1 (5 bases). V was pared by 0 bases and J by 3 bases, with 14 bases between. The CDR3 is 16 amino acids. CDR1 LGHNA and CDR2 YSLEER come from the germline V gene. The CDR3 sequence: CASSQDIVQAHTEAFF. The CDR3 nucleotides are TGCGCCAGCAGCCAAGATATCGTACAGGCTCACACTGAAGCTTTCTTT.

Worth noting for this clonotype: An end of the junction does not agree with germline; a read error may underlie this. The chain uses TRBV27 and TRBJ1-1, with a weak D call TRBD1 (5 bases). The V gene's germline CDR1 is MNHEY and CDR2 SMNVEV (reference sequence). The CDR3 consists of 14 residues. The CDR3 loop reads CASSISGFGTEAFF. The CDR3 coding sequence is TGTGCCAGCAGTATATCAGGGTTCGGAACTGAAGCTTTCTTT.

The chain combines TRBV7-2 with TRBJ2-5, with 9 bases aligning to TRBD2. Germline loops: CDR1 SGHTA, CDR2 FQGNSA. The CDR3 spans 18 residues. V gave up 1 base and J gave up 1 base; unmatched junction bases: 10. The CDR3 region has the DNA TGTGCCAGCAGCTTAGGACGGACTAGCGCCCCCCTCCAAGAGACCCAGTACTTC. Its protein product is CASSLGRTSAPLQETQYF. The variable domain in full, completed from reference TRBV7-2 and TRBJ2-5, reads GAGVSQSPSNKVTEKGKDVELRCDPISGHTALYWYRQSLGQGLEFLIYFQGNSAPDKSGLPSDRFSAERTGGSVSTLTIQRTQQEDSAVYLCASSLGRTSAPLQETQYFGPGTRLLVL.

This clonotype was detected a few times. The chain recombines TRBV20-1 with TRBJ2-1; D possibly uses TRBD1 or TRBD2 (5 bases each). V lost 4 bases, J lost 0 bases, and 22 bases lay in between. The CDR3 has 18 amino acids. Looked up from germline, CDR1 is DFQATT and CDR2 is SNEGSKA (reference sequence). This chain's CDR3 is CSATGRGTHHVSYNEQFF. CDR3 nucleotides: TGCAGTGCTACGGGACGTGGAACTCACCACGTCTCCTACAATGAGCAGTTCTTC.

This clonotype turned up a few times. The gene calls are TRBV5-1 and TRBJ2-5; 9 bases line up with TRBD2. With 1 base clipped from V and 4 bases from J, the junction kept 11 bases outside the gene matches. This CDR3 has 17 residues. Germline CDR1 SGHRS, CDR2 YFSETQ. The CDR3 protein is CASSLSLASGEGETQYF. The CDR3 DNA is TGCGCCAGCAGCTTGTCCTTGGCTAGCGGGGAAGGAGAGACCCAGTACTTC.

The sample holds a few counts of this clonotype. The chain uses TRBV20-1 and TRBJ1-2; D might be TRBD1 (5 bases). Germline V gives CDR1 DFQATT, CDR2 SNEGSKA (reference sequence). This CDR3 region has 13 residues. V lost 6 bases and J lost 3, with 14 bases in between. CDR3 loop: CSAPRQGDYGYTF. CDR3 nucleotide sequence: TGCAGTGCCCCCCGGCAGGGCGACTATGGCTACACCTTC.

The chain combines TRBV6-2 or TRBV6-3 with TRBJ1-4, with 9 positions matching TRBD1. V lost 6 bases and J lost 5; bases outside the gene matches: 7. The CDR3 is 15 residues long. CDR1 is MNHEY, CDR2 SVGEGT, per germline. CDR3 nucleotide sequence: TGTGCCAGCAGCAACAGTGGACAGGGGAATGAAAAACTGTTTTTT. This gives the protein CASSNSGQGNEKLFF.

This chain connects TRBV6-5 to TRBJ2-7; no clear D. The V end was cut by 4 bases, the J end by 1 base, with 17 bases between. The CDR3 sequence is 16 residues long. From germline, CDR1 is MNHEY and CDR2 SVGAGI. CDR3 sequence (DNA): TGTGCCAGCAGTTCCCCTACAGAGGCCCAATCCTACGAGCAGTACTTC. Protein: CASSSPTEAQSYEQYF.

The CDR3 here is CASSVVPGGDTEAFF. The CDR3 bases are TGTGCCAGCAGCGTAGTCCCAGGAGGGGACACTGAAGCTTTCTTT. J is TRBJ1-1 and V is TRBV9, with a tentative D call TRBD1 (5 bases). This CDR3 region has 15 residues. CDR1 and CDR2 (germline): SGDLS, YYNGEE. Between the trimmed V and J ends, which lost 0 bases and 3 bases, there was a span of 12 bases.

The rearrangement links TRBV12-3 or TRBV12-4 to TRBJ1-2, with a possible D match to TRBD1 (6 bases). V lost 6 bases to trimming and J lost 8 bases, with 13 bases between them. This CDR3 is 12 amino acids long. In DNA, the CDR3 is TGTGCCAGCAGCCTTCAGGGGATGGGCTACACCTTC. Amino acid sequence: CASSLQGMGYTF.

The chain uses TRBV20-1 and TRBJ2-7, with TRBD1 matching over 8 bases. CDR1 is DFQATT, CDR2 SNEGSKA, per germline (reference sequence). The CDR3 consists of 14 residues. Trimming removed 6 bases from V and 4 bases from J; junction bases left unmatched: 11. CDR3 amino acids: CSASYRTGMYEQYF. CDR3 nucleotides: TGCAGTGCCAGTTACCGGACAGGGATGTACGAGCAGTACTTC.

This chain links TRBV4-3 with TRBJ1-2; D is uncertain. The V end was cut by 0 bases, the J end by 2 bases, with 13 bases between. The CDR3 runs 16 residues. CDR1 and CDR2 from the germline V gene are LGHNA and YSLEER. The CDR3 here is CASSQDTGVSNYGYTF. CDR3 DNA: TGCGCCAGCAGCCAAGATACGGGAGTATCAAACTATGGCTACACCTTC.

This clonotype was detected a few times. V usage is TRBV6-5 and J usage is TRBJ2-7; TRBD2 might be the D (7 bases). V was pared by 6 bases and J by 3 bases, with 18 bases between. Germline-derived CDR1 and CDR2 are MNHEY and SVGAGI. This CDR3 has 15 amino acids. The CDR3 DNA reads as TGTGCCAGCAGCGCCTATGCGGGGGACAACTACGAGCAGTACTTC. Translated: CASSAYAGDNYEQYF.